This TCR beta chain was profiled in a study of CD8 T cells in ankylosing spondylitis. Quantitative barcoded 5'-RACE was used to prepare TCR beta libraries. Each CDR3 protein is one row after TCRdb ran MiXCR on the 5' RACE reads. The sample yields 100,000 to 150,000 distinct CDR3 sequences, 10% to 12% seen once. With respect to this clonotype: Its antigen remains unidentified.

Broader study findings: A number of the motif variants had already been described in reactive arthritis synovial fluid and blood. Characteristic, it appeared, of ankylosing spondylitis blood was a TCR beta motif of several highly homologous variants. In ankylosing spondylitis patients, matched synovial fluid reportedly showed significant enrichment of disease-linked clones.

Trimming left V 1 base short and J 5 bases short, with 7 bases between. The germline V gene has CDR1 SGHTA and CDR2 FQGNSA. This CDR3 comprises 13 residues. The clonotype originates from a female donor with ankylosing spondylitis or in good health (not recorded which). The sequenced sample consisted of blood, either unsorted or a sorted T cell fraction (not recorded which). This chain uses TRBV7-2 with TRBJ2-3; unclear D gene. CDR3 sequence: CASSLGQRDTQYF. DNA of the CDR3: TGTGCCAGCAGCTTAGGCCAGCGAGATACGCAGTATTTT.